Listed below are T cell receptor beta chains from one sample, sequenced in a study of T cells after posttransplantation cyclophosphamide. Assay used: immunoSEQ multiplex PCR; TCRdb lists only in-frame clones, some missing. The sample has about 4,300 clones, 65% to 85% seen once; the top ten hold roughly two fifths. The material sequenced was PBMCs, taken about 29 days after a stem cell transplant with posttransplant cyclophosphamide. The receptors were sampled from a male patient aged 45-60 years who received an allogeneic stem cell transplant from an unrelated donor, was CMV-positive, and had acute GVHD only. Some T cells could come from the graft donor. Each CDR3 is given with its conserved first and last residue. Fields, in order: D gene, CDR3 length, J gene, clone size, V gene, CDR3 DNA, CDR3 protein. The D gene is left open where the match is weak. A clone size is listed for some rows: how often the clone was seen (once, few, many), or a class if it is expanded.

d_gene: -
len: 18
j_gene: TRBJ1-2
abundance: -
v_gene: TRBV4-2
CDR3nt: TGTGCCAGCAGCCGAGCCGGGGGAACCGGACTATCTAACTATGGCTACACCTTC
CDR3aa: CASSRAGGTGLSNYGYTF

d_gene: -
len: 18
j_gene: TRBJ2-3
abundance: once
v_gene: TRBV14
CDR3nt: TGTGCCAGCAGCCAAGTTTGGGGGGGCCAGCACGGTGGAGATACGCAGTATTTT
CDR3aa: CASSQVWGGQHGGDTQYF

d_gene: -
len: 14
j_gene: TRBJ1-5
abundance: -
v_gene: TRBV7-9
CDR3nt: TGTGCCAGCAGCTTAGGGCCAGGGCCTCAGCCCCAGCATTTT
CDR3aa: CASSLGPGPQPQHF

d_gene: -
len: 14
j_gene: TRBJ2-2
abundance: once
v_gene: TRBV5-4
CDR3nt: TGCGCCAGCAGGCAAAACCGGGTTAACGGGGAGCTGTTTTTT
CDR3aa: CASRQNRVNGELFF

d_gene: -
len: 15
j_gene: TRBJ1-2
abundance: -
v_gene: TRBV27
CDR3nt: TGTGCCAGCAGTTTGGGTGGGGCAGGGCTTATAGGCTACACCTTC
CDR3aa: CASSLGGAGLIGYTF

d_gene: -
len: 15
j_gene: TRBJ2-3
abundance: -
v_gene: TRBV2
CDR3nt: TGTGCCAGCAGTGAAGGAGGATTCCTCACAGATACGCAGTATTTT
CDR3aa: CASSEGGFLTDTQYF

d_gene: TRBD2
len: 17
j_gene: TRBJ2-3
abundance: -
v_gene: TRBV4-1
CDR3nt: TGCGCCAGCAGCCCGACTATAGCGGGAGGATCAGCAGATACGCAGTATTTT
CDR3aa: CASSPTIAGGSADTQYF

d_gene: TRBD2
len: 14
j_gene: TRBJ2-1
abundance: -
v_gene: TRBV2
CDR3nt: TGTGCCAGCAGTGAGGGACTAGCAAGCAATGAGCAGTTCTTC
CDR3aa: CASSEGLASNEQFF

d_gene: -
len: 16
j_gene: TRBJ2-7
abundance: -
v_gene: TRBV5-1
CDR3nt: TGCGCCAGCAGCTCCTCATACAGGGTCTTATCCTACGAGCAGTACTTC
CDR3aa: CASSSSYRVLSYEQYF

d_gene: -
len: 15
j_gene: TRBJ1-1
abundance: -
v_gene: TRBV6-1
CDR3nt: TGTGCCAGCAGTGAAGGTTTCACTCGGAACACTGAAGCTTTCTTT
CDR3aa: CASSEGFTRNTEAFF

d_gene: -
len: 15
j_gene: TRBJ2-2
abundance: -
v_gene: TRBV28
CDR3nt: TGTGCCAGCAGTTTATGGACAGGAGGCGCCGGGGAGCTGTTTTTT
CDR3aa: CASSLWTGGAGELFF

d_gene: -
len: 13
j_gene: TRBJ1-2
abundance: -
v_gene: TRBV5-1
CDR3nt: TGCGCCAGCAGCCTGAGGGGGGGCCGCGGCTACACCTTC
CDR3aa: CASSLRGGRGYTF

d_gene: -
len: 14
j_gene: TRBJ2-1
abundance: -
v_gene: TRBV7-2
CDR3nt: TGTGCCAGCAGCTCCGTCCCGGGACTGTCTGAGCAGTTCTTC
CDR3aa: CASSSVPGLSEQFF

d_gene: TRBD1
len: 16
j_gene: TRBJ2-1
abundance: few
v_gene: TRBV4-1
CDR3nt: TGCGCCAGCAGCCGTCTTCCGGGACAGGAGAACAATGAGCAGTTCTTC
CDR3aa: CASSRLPGQENNEQFF

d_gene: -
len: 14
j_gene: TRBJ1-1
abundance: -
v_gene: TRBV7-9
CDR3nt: TGTGCCAGCAGCTACCTTGGGCCAAACACTGAAGCTTTCTTT
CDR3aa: CASSYLGPNTEAFF

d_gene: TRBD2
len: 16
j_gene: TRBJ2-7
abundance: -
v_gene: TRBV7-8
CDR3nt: TGTGCCAGCAGCTTACGCCTAGCGGGAGACCGGAACGAGCAGTACTTC
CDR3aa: CASSLRLAGDRNEQYF

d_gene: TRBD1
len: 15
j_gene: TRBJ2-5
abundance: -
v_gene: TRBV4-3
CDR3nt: TGCGCCAGCAGCCATGTGACAGGGATACAAGAGACCCAGTACTTC
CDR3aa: CASSHVTGIQETQYF

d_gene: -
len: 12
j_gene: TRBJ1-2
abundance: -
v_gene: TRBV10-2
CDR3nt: TGCGCCAGCAGTGGGACATTTGGGGGCTACACCTTC
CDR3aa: CASSGTFGGYTF

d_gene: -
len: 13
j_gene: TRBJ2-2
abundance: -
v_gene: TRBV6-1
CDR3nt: TGTGCCAGCAGACCCATAGCGGCCGGGGAGCTGTTTTTT
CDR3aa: CASRPIAAGELFF

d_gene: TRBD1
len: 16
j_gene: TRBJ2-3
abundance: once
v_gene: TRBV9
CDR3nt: TGTGCCAGCAGCGGGGACAGGGCAGGGGGCACAGATACGCAGTATTTT
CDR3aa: CASSGDRAGGTDTQYF

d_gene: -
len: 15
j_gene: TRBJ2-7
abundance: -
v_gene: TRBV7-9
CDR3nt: TGTGCCAGCAGCTTAGCTCAGCCTGGAGCCTACGAGCAGTACTTC
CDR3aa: CASSLAQPGAYEQYF

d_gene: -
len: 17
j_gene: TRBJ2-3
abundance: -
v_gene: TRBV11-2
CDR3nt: TGTGCCAGCAGCGGGCCCCCGGGACAACGAGGAACAGATACGCAGTATTTT
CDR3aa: CASSGPPGQRGTDTQYF

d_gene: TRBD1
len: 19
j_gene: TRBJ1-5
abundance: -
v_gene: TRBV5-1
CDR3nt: TGCGCCAGCAGGCGCCGCCGACAGGGGAACTCTGAGGGCTATCAGCCCCAGCATTTT
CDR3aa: CASRRRRQGNSEGYQPQHF

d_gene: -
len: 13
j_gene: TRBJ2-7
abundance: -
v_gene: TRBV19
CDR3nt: TGTGCCACGTGGGGAGGAGGTACCTACGAGCAGTACTTC
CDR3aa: CATWGGGTYEQYF

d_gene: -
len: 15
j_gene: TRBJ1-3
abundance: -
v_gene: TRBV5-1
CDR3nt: TGCGCCAGCAGCTTGGATGCGGGATCTGGAAACACCATATATTTT
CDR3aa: CASSLDAGSGNTIYF

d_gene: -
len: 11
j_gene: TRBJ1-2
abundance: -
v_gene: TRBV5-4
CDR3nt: TGTGCCAGCAGCTTGGTAGGGGCTTACACCTTC
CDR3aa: CASSLVGAYTF

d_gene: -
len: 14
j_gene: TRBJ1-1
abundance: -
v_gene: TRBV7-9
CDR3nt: TGTGCCAGCAACTGGGGGGGCATGAACACTGAAGCTTTCTTT
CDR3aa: CASNWGGMNTEAFF

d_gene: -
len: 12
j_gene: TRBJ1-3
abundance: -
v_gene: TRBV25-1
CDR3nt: TGTGCCAGTCAACTGATTGGAAACACCATATATTTT
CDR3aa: CASQLIGNTIYF

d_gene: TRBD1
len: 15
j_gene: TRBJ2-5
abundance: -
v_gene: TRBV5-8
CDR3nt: TGTGCCAGCAGCGCGGACAGGGACTACCAAGAGACCCAGTACTTC
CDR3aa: CASSADRDYQETQYF

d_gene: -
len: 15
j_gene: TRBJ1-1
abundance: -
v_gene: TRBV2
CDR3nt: TGTGCCAGCAGTGGCGGCAGTATGATGAACACTGAAGCTTTCTTT
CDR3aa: CASSGGSMMNTEAFF

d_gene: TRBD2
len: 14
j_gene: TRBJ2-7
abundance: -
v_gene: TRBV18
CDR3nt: TGTGCCAGCTCCCCGAGGGGAGGGCAAGACGAGCAGTACTTC
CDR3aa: CASSPRGGQDEQYF

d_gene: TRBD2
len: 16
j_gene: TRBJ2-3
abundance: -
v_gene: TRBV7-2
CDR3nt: TGTGCCAGCAGACCTCTAGCGGGGGGGCTTACAGATACGCAGTATTTT
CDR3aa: CASRPLAGGLTDTQYF